This T cell receptor beta chain was identified during a study of OX40 agonist ivuxolimab in advanced cancers. Individuals having autoimmune disease history or systemic immunosuppression were not enrolled. The data were produced by immunoSEQ multiplex PCR, yet TCRdb's version contains in-frame clones alone and is incomplete. The table has about 48,000 clones, roughly 81% seen once. V shed 1 base, J shed 7 bases, and the junction held 7 bases outside the gene matches. The CDR3 consists of 15 residues. The germline V gene has CDR1 SNHLY and CDR2 FYNNEI. The material sequenced was CD4+ or CD8+ T cells sorted from blood, taken in a trial of the OX40 agonist ivuxolimab. V and J are TRBV2 and TRBJ1-2; 9 bases match TRBD1. This clonotype was sampled from an adult with an advanced solid tumor such as melanoma, head and neck, liver or kidney cancer. The CDR3, as DNA: TGTGCCAGCAGTGAAGGCGGGACAGGGCGTCCTGGCTACACCTTC. Its translation: CASSEGGTGRPGYTF.